This paragraph covers one T cell receptor beta chain sequence. Repertoires were generated with immunoSEQ multiplex PCR, while TCRdb's copy carries only in-frame clones and drops some. The data contain more than 110,000 clones, around four fifths of them singletons. These data belong to a study of blood T cell repertoires in COVID-19. Study in general: Both acute and convalescent COVID-19 samples were obtained from the United States, Italy and Spain. Nucleic acid was either cDNA or gDNA, and it came from T cells, B-cell-depleted T cells, or PBMCs.

CDR3 size: 14 residues. Germline CDR1 and CDR2: SEHNR and FQNEAQ (reference sequence). The ends were cut back, 3 bases at V and 1 base at J, with 9 bases in the middle. The study recruited people aged 18 to 89 years across around 24 US areas. Cohort 3 donors were reported recovered after two negative PCRs, clearance, or symptom resolution. The J gene is TRBJ1-1, the V gene TRBV7-9; D is possibly TRBD1 (6 bases). The sample consisted of PBMCs or T cells enriched from blood (not recorded which). This receptor was identified in a woman in her forties or fifties who had recovered from COVID-19. The CDR3 sequence is CASSFPGENTEAFF. In DNA, the CDR3 is TGTGCCAGCAGCTTCCCAGGGGAGAACACTGAAGCTTTCTTT.